The 25 T cell receptor beta chains presented below share a single source sample, sequenced in a study of shared clonotypes between healthy human individuals. TCRdb's copy holds only in-frame clones and misses some; the assay was immunoSEQ multiplex PCR. The sample holds 2 million to 2.5 million clones, roughly 94% seen once. Sample: naive CD4+ T cells sorted from blood. Specified subset: CD45RA+ positively selected. Source of these receptors: a man aged 18-30 years in good health.

The chain joins TRBV4-1 to TRBJ2-7; TRBD2 agrees at 9 bases. The CDR3 consists of 16 residues. Germline V lookup: CDR1 MGHRA, CDR2 YSYEKL. The J segment lost 3 bases and the V segment lost 4 bases, leaving 10 bases of the junction unmatched. This chain's CDR3 is CASSPTLAGVVYEQYF. As DNA, the CDR3 is TGCGCCAGCAGCCCCACCTTAGCGGGAGTTGTCTACGAGCAGTACTTC.

The chain joins TRBV25-1 to TRBJ2-5; D not certain. The germline V gene has CDR1 MGHDK and CDR2 SYGVNS. This CDR3 region has 12 residues. The V and J ends lost 6 bases and 2 bases respectively, with 7 bases between them. The chain's CDR3 is CASRPLQETQYF. CDR3 nucleotide sequence: TGTGCCAGCAGGCCCCTTCAAGAGACCCAGTACTTC.

Points on this clone: This sample includes further DNA sequences coding for the same CDR3. The rearrangement joins TRBV10-3 to TRBJ2-5; D unclear. Deletions cut 0 bases from V and 4 bases from J, with 6 bases between. Per the germline V gene, CDR1 is ENHRY and CDR2 is SYGVKD. The CDR3 length is 13 residues. CDR3 DNA: TGTGCCATCAGTGAGTCGACGGGAGAGACCCAGTACTTC. Its translation: CAISESTGETQYF.

Regarding this clone: Since a much larger clone is just one base distant, this may be a read error. Distinct nucleotide sequences in the sample also encode this CDR3. The DNA of the CDR3 is TGTGCCAGCAGCTCAGGACAGTCCTACGAGCAGTACTTC. Residues: CASSSGQSYEQYF. The gene calls are TRBV6-5 and TRBJ2-7; D is perhaps TRBD1 (6 bases). V was pared by 6 bases and J by 1 base, with 10 bases between. From germline, CDR1 is MNHEY and CDR2 SVGAGI. CDR3 size: 13 residues.

The chain couples TRBV5-4 to TRBJ1-2; perhaps TRBD1 as D (5 bases). Between the trimmed V and J ends, which lost 4 bases and 7 bases, there was a span of 14 bases. Germline-derived CDR1 and CDR2 are SGHNT and YYREEE (reference sequence). The CDR3 has 13 amino acids. In DNA form, the CDR3 reads TGTGCCAGCAGCCCGGGCGGGGCTACTGGCTACACCTTC. It codes for CASSPGGATGYTF.

This rearrangement joins TRBV12-5 to TRBJ1-2; D gene unclear. Germline values: CDR1 LGHNT, CDR2 FRNRAP. This CDR3 is 13 amino acids long. V lost 2 bases and J lost 8, with 12 bases in between. CDR3 in DNA: TGTGCTAGTGGTTTGCTGGGGATTCGGGGCTACACCTTC. Amino acids: CASGLLGIRGYTF.

The V call is TRBV6-5, the J call TRBJ1-4; TRBD1 might be the D (5 bases). Germline-derived CDR1 and CDR2 are MNHEY and SVGAGI. The CDR3 runs to 14 residues. V lost 6 bases and J lost 0, with 8 bases in between. CDR3 residues: CASRMTATNEKLFF. Here the CDR3 DNA reads TGTGCCAGCAGGATGACAGCAACTAATGAAAAACTGTTTTTT.

The chain is built from TRBV19 and TRBJ2-7; TRBD2 aligns across 12 bases. The junction had 5 bases not matched to a gene; V was cut back by 5 bases and J by 3 bases. This CDR3 comprises 15 residues. Per germline, CDR1 LNHDA and CDR2 SQIVND (reference sequence). The CDR3 DNA reads TGTGCCAGTAGTGGACTAGCGGGATTAGTCTACGAGCAGTACTTC. This encodes CASSGLAGLVYEQYF.

The CDR3 here is CASSLLPTGDEQFF. Here the CDR3 DNA reads TGCGCCAGCAGCTTGCTGCCCACGGGGGATGAGCAGTTCTTC. V gene TRBV5-1 combines with J gene TRBJ2-1, with D possibly TRBD2 on 6 matching bases. CDR1 and CDR2 (germline): SGHRS, YFSETQ. The CDR3 sequence is 14 residues long. V lost 1 base and J lost 8, with 13 bases in between.

The chain links TRBV19 to TRBJ1-6; 8 bases align to TRBD1. Germline-derived CDR1 and CDR2 are LNHDA and SQIVND (reference sequence). CDR3 length: 14 residues. The V segment lost 10 bases and the J segment 10 bases; nucleotides outside the gene matches: 12. The CDR3 here is CATQGAHLGSPLHF. The CDR3 coding sequence is TGTGCCACCCAGGGGGCGCATCTCGGATCACCCCTCCACTTT. Using reference TRBV19 and TRBJ1-6 for the parts outside the CDR3, the full variable domain is DGGITQSPKYLFRKEGQNVTLSCEQNLNHDAMYWYRQDPGQGLRLIYYSQIVNDFQKGDIAEGYSVSREKKESFPLTVTSAQKNPTAFYLCATQGAHLGSPLHFGNGTRLTVT.

J is TRBJ2-3 and V is TRBV2; D is ambiguous. Germline V lookup: CDR1 SNHLY, CDR2 FYNNEI. This CDR3 has 14 residues. Trimming left V 6 bases short and J 2 bases short, with 12 bases between. In DNA form, the CDR3 reads TGTGCCAGCAGCGCGGCGCTCCCCACAGATACGCAGTATTTT. As protein: CASSAALPTDTQYF.

The chain couples TRBV19 to TRBJ2-2; D remains unclear. The CDR3 consists of 12 residues. V lost 10 bases to trimming and J lost 1 base, with 7 bases between them. The germline gives CDR1 LNHDA, CDR2 SQIVND (reference sequence). CDR3 DNA sequence: TGTGCCACCAAGAAGAACACCGGGGAGCTGTTTTTT. This gives the protein CATKKNTGELFF.

This chain joins TRBV9 and TRBJ1-2; TRBD1 is a possible D gene (6 bases). The length of the CDR3 is 16 residues. Trimming shortened V by 7 bases and J by 4 bases, and 23 bases separated the two germline ends. CDR1 is SGDLS, CDR2 YYNGEE, per germline. The CDR3 DNA reads TGTGCCAGCCGAATTTTGTCGTGGGGGGCGCTCTATGGCTACACCTTC. Its protein is CASRILSWGALYGYTF.

J is TRBJ1-4 and V is TRBV6-6, with 8 bases fitting TRBD1. This CDR3 contains 15 residues. Germline V gene sequence: CDR1 MNHNY, CDR2 SVGAGI (reference sequence). The V gene end was trimmed by 6 bases and the J gene end by 7 bases; junction bases not matched to a gene: 10. The CDR3 sequence: CASRNSGGLGEKLFF. The CDR3 DNA follows: TGTGCCAGCAGGAATTCAGGGGGCCTCGGTGAAAAACTGTTTTTT.

The chain recombines TRBV6-5 with TRBJ1-1, with a possible D match to TRBD1 (6 bases). There are 15 residues in the CDR3. V dropped 2 bases and J dropped 5 bases, with 15 bases sitting between them. CDR1 and CDR2 from the germline V gene are MNHEY and SVGAGI. The CDR3 bases are TGTGCCAGCAGTTACGGGGGGGCAGAGGGGACTGAAGCTTTCTTT. The encoded protein is CASSYGGAEGTEAFF.

This chain connects TRBV5-1 to TRBJ2-3, with D possibly TRBD2 on 6 matching bases. The CDR3 sequence is 15 residues long. V was cut by 1 base and J by 2 bases, with 11 bases left in between. Germline CDR1 SGHRS, CDR2 YFSETQ. The CDR3 sequence: CASSLTGEVTDTQYF. In DNA, the CDR3 is TGCGCCAGCAGCTTGACGGGAGAGGTCACAGATACGCAGTATTTT.

The rearrangement links TRBV13 to TRBJ2-7; 13 bases line up with TRBD2. Germline V lookup: CDR1 PRHDT, CDR2 FYEKMQ (reference sequence). After removal of 8 bases from V and 6 bases from J, the junction contained 7 bases not matched to a gene. This CDR3 comprises 14 residues. CDR3 amino acids: CASRKGLAGSEQYF. CDR3 DNA: TGTGCCAGCCGCAAGGGACTAGCGGGAAGCGAGCAGTACTTC. Full variable domain (outside the CDR3, taken from reference TRBV13 and TRBJ2-7): AAGVIQSPRHLIKEKRETATLKCYPIPRHDTVYWYQQGPGQDPQFLISFYEKMQSDKGSIPDRFSAQQFSDYHSELNMSSLELGDSALYFCASRKGLAGSEQYFGPGTRLTVT.

The chain is built from TRBV6-1 and TRBJ1-2; D is uncertain. The CDR3 spans 12 residues. V was clipped by 10 bases and J by 5 bases, with 14 bases between them. Germline loops: CDR1 MNHNS, CDR2 SASEGT. CDR3 sequence reads: CATTESRYGYTF. Here the CDR3 DNA reads TGTGCCACTACGGAGTCTAGGTATGGCTACACCTTC.

This rearrangement joins TRBV29-1 to TRBJ2-4; D ambiguous. Germline-derived CDR1 and CDR2 are SQVTM and ANQGSEA. V was pared by 8 bases and J by 1 base, with 15 bases between. CDR3 length equals 14 residues. The DNA for the CDR3 is TGCAGCCGCACAGTAGTGTCGGCCAAAAACATTCAGTACTTC. This gives the protein CSRTVVSAKNIQYF. The variable domain in full, completed from reference TRBV29-1 and TRBJ2-4, reads SAVISQKPSRDICQRGTSLTIQCQVDSQVTMMFWYRQQPGQSLTLIATANQGSEATYESGFVIDKFPISRPNLTFSTLTVSNMSPEDSSIYLCSRTVVSAKNIQYFGAGTRLSVL.

The chain links TRBV12-5 to TRBJ1-1, with TRBD1 matching over 10 bases. This CDR3 contains 15 residues. The V segment lost 3 bases and the J segment 2 bases; nucleotides outside the gene matches: 3. Germline V gives CDR1 LGHNT, CDR2 FRNRAP. The CDR3: CASGFQTGGNTEAFF. CDR3 nucleotide sequence: TGTGCTAGTGGTTTTCAGACAGGGGGCAACACTGAAGCTTTCTTT.

Of note for this clone: The same CDR3 can be traced to other DNA sequences in this sample. The chain couples TRBV5-1 to TRBJ1-6; D is unclear. The CDR3 totals 15 residues. V lost 0 bases, J lost 2 bases, and 6 bases lay in between. Germline V CDR1 and CDR2: SGHRS, YFSETQ. The CDR3 region has the DNA TGCGCCAGCAGCTTGGAAGGTGCCTATAATTCACCCCTCCACTTT. Translated, it gives CASSLEGAYNSPLHF. Filled out from reference TRBV5-1 and TRBJ1-6, the complete variable domain reads KAGVTQTPRYLIKTRGQQVTLSCSPISGHRSVSWYQQTPGQGLQFLFEYFSETQRNKGNFPGRFSGRQFSNSRSEMNVSTLELGDSALYLCASSLEGAYNSPLHFGNGTRLTVT.

The chain couples TRBV2 to TRBJ1-6; TRBD1 is a possible D gene (5 bases). The germline gives CDR1 SNHLY, CDR2 FYNNEI. The V and J ends lost 5 bases and 10 bases respectively, with 24 bases between them. CDR3 length: 17 residues. The CDR3 DNA follows: TGTGCCAGCAGTCACCCCAGCGGGACGGGGGTAGGGTCACCCCTCCACTTT. It is translated as CASSHPSGTGVGSPLHF. Complete variable domain (other parts from reference TRBV2 and TRBJ1-6): EPEVTQTPSHQVTQMGQEVILRCVPISNHLYFYWYRQILGQKVEFLVSFYNNEISEKSEIFDDQFSVERPDGSNFTLKIRSTKLEDSAMYFCASSHPSGTGVGSPLHFGNGTRLTVT.

The chain combines TRBV9 with TRBJ1-1; D uncertain. V was cut by 4 bases and J by 4 bases, with 17 bases left in between. This CDR3 has 15 residues. Looked up from germline, CDR1 is SGDLS and CDR2 is YYNGEE. CDR3 in DNA: TGTGCCAGCAGCCCGGAAGTCCAGGCCTTCACTGAAGCTTTCTTT. Translation gives CASSPEVQAFTEAFF.

The J gene is TRBJ1-1, the V gene TRBV7-9, with D tentatively TRBD1 (6 bases). Germline V gene sequence: CDR1 SEHNR, CDR2 FQNEAQ (reference sequence). The germline V and J ends were trimmed by 0 bases and 0 bases, with 11 bases remaining between them. CDR3 length: 16 residues. The CDR3, as DNA: TGTGCCAGCAGCTTAGCCTCTCCAGGGGTGAACACTGAAGCTTTCTTT. Its translation: CASSLASPGVNTEAFF.

J is TRBJ1-5 and V is TRBV28; D is perhaps TRBD1 (6 bases). This CDR3 region has 15 residues. The ends were cut back, 6 bases at V and 3 bases at J, with 15 bases in the middle. Per the germline V gene, CDR1 is MDHEN and CDR2 is SYDVKM. CDR3 residues: CASSYGQPFNQPQHF. CDR3 bases: TGTGCCAGCAGCTATGGACAGCCATTCAATCAGCCCCAGCATTTT. The full variable domain, rest sourced from reference TRBV28 and TRBJ1-5, is DVKVTQSSRYLVKRTGEKVFLECVQDMDHENMFWYRQDPGLGLRLIYFSYDVKMKEKGDIPEGYSVSREKKERFSLILESASTNQTSMYLCASSYGQPFNQPQHFGDGTRLSIL.